The rows below give T cell receptor beta chains drawn from one sample of a study of vaccination and CD4 T cells after COVID-19. TCRdb processed the PCR reads anew with MiXCR; each CDR3 protein has one entry. The data show around 20,000 distinct CDR3 sequences, roughly 46% seen once. Their recognized antigens are unknown. The material sequenced was CD4+ T cells from blood, cultured in vitro, taken before SARS-CoV-2 vaccination. These TCRs come from a human donor who had recovered from COVID-19. The CDR3 runs from the conserved cysteine through the conserved F or W. The order of the fields is J gene, V gene, clone size, D gene, CDR3 DNA, CDR3 protein. A D gene is named only where the DNA matches it firmly. The size field is filled for only some rows; it gives once, few, many or a size class.

TRBJ2-6	TRBV21-1	-	-	TGTGCCAGAGAAGGGACAGGGGCTGGGGCCAACGTCCTGACTTTC	CAREGTGAGANVLTF
TRBJ1-2	TRBV20-1	few	-	TGCAGTGCTAGAGGGTTACAAAGTAACTATGGCTACACCTTC	CSARGLQSNYGYTF
TRBJ1-2	TRBV7-2	-	TRBD1	TGTGCCAGCAGCTTAGAAGCGACAGGGGCCCACTATGGCTACACCTTC	CASSLEATGAHYGYTF
TRBJ2-7	TRBV6-2/TRBV6-3	-	-	TGTGCCAGCAGTTACTCCAGCCACCAGTACTTC	CASSYSSHQYF
TRBJ1-2	TRBV20-1	few	-	TGCAGTGCGCCACCCAGGGGTGGCTATGGCTACACCTTC	CSAPPRGGYGYTF
TRBJ1-3	TRBV20-1	-	-	TGCAGTGCTACGCAGCGTACCGGAGACACCATATATTTT	CSATQRTGDTIYF
TRBJ2-7	TRBV28	-	TRBD1	TGTGCCAGCAGTCGGGTAGGGACAGGGGACGAGCAGTACTTC	CASSRVGTGDEQYF
TRBJ1-4	TRBV7-9	-	-	TGTGCCAGCAGCTTAGGAGGGAGGGGTGAAAAACTGTTTTTT	CASSLGGRGEKLFF
TRBJ1-2	TRBV6-5	-	-	TGTGCCAGCAGTTACTCTTCACCGGGGAACTATGGCTACACCTTC	CASSYSSPGNYGYTF
TRBJ1-6	TRBV25-1	-	-	TGTGCCAGCAGTGGATTCCACGACAGTCCCCTCCACTTT	CASSGFHDSPLHF
TRBJ2-3	TRBV4-3	once	TRBD2	TGCGCCAGCAGCCCTAGCGGGGGGGCTGATACGCAGTATTTT	CASSPSGGADTQYF
TRBJ2-3	TRBV6-2/TRBV6-3	few	-	TGTGCCAGCAATAACGGTTGGACGGGTCGCACAGATACGCAGTATTTT	CASNNGWTGRTDTQYF
TRBJ1-5	TRBV7-2	-	-	TGTGCCAGCAGCTTAGCGCAGGGAAGCGATCAGCCCCAGCATTTT	CASSLAQGSDQPQHF
TRBJ2-3	TRBV2	-	-	TGTGCCAGCAGTGGAGTAGGTGGCACAGATACGCAGTATTTT	CASSGVGGTDTQYF
TRBJ2-5	TRBV29-1	-	TRBD1	TGCAGCGGGACAGGGGCGCGGGGAGAGACCCAGTACTTC	CSGTGARGETQYF
TRBJ2-7	TRBV7-2	few	-	TGTGCCAGCAGCGAGGACATCCACACCTACGAGCAGTACTTC	CASSEDIHTYEQYF
TRBJ1-6	TRBV2	-	-	TGTGCCAGCAGTGCGGCAGGGTCGTTGGGCTCACCCCTCCACTTT	CASSAAGSLGSPLHF
TRBJ2-7	TRBV30	-	-	TGTGCCTGGAGTGAGGGCAAGGGTGGATACGAGCAGTACTTC	CAWSEGKGGYEQYF
TRBJ2-7	TRBV11-2	-	-	TGTGCCAGCAGCTCCCGTCGCCTCTACGAGCAGTACTTC	CASSSRRLYEQYF
TRBJ2-3	TRBV27	-	-	TGTGCCAGCAGTCCCCAGTCAGATACGCAGTATTTT	CASSPQSDTQYF
TRBJ1-2	TRBV28	few	TRBD1	TGTGCCAGCAGTTTCGAGGGGGCGCGGGGCTACACCTTC	CASSFEGARGYTF
TRBJ2-1	TRBV11-3	-	-	TGTGCCAGCAGCTTAGGTCCCTTTCCCTATGAGCAGTTCTTC	CASSLGPFPYEQFF
TRBJ2-7	TRBV7-9	-	TRBD1	TGTGCCAGCAGTACAGAGGACAGGGAGGCCTACGAGCAGTACTTC	CASSTEDREAYEQYF
TRBJ2-3	TRBV20-1	-	-	TGCAGTGCTAGAGATGGAGATACGCAGTATTTT	CSARDGDTQYF
TRBJ2-2	TRBV11-2	-	-	TGTGCCAGCAGCTTCACGGGGGGCGGCACCGGGGAGCTGTTTTTT	CASSFTGGGTGELFF
TRBJ1-1	TRBV6-1	-	-	TGTGCCAGCCGTAGGGGCTTGGGCACTGAAGCTTTCTTT	CASRRGLGTEAFF
TRBJ1-5	TRBV20-1	few	-	TGCAGTGCTAGTATCCGGGTTCCTAGCAATCAGCCCCAGCATTTT	CSASIRVPSNQPQHF
TRBJ1-2	TRBV6-2/TRBV6-3	few	TRBD1	TGTGCCAGCAGTTACTGGGCACAGGGGATCTATGGCTACACCTTC	CASSYWAQGIYGYTF
TRBJ1-4	TRBV7-8	-	-	TGTGCCAGCTCCACCCGGGGAATTGAAAAACTGTTTTTT	CASSTRGIEKLFF
TRBJ1-5	TRBV6-1	medium-sized	-	TGTGCCAGCAGTGACAGGGACCGGGGACCCCAGCATTTT	CASSDRDRGPQHF
TRBJ2-3	TRBV28	-	-	TGTGCCAGCACTATCCAGGGAGATACGCAGTATTTT	CASTIQGDTQYF
TRBJ1-2	TRBV15	-	-	TGTGCCACCAGCGAAGCTTTAAACTATGGCTACACCTTC	CATSEALNYGYTF
TRBJ2-5	TRBV20-1	-	TRBD2	TGCAGTGCTTTCAATCCGGGACTAGCGGGGGGAAAGACCCAGTACTTC	CSAFNPGLAGGKTQYF
TRBJ1-2	TRBV27	few	-	TGTGCCAGCAGACCGCAGGGGCTCGATGGCTACACCTTC	CASRPQGLDGYTF
TRBJ2-1	TRBV15	-	TRBD2	TGTGCCACCAGCGGCGCTAGCGGGGCCGAGCAGTTCTTC	CATSGASGAEQFF
TRBJ2-2	TRBV20-1	large	TRBD2	TGCAGTGCTCGCTCAAGCGGGAGGGGGTACACCGGGGAGCTGTTTTTT	CSARSSGRGYTGELFF
TRBJ2-3	TRBV28	few	-	TGTGCCAGCAGCGAACCCCGGGGCACAGATACGCAGTATTTT	CASSEPRGTDTQYF
TRBJ2-7	TRBV7-3	-	TRBD2	TGTGCCAGCAGCTCTAGCGGGAACTCCTACGAGCAGTACTTC	CASSSSGNSYEQYF
TRBJ2-5	TRBV5-6	-	-	TGTGCCAGCAGCCAAGACGGCCCAGGGCGTGCAGAGACCCAGTACTTC	CASSQDGPGRAETQYF
TRBJ2-1	TRBV20-1	-	TRBD2	TGCAGTGCCAACGGACTAGCGGGAGGGACCTCCTACAATGAGCAGTTCTTC	CSANGLAGGTSYNEQFF
TRBJ1-4	TRBV27	-	TRBD1	TGTGCCAGCAGCCATTTAGGACAGGGGATCTCAACTAATGAAAAACTGTTTTTT	CASSHLGQGISTNEKLFF
TRBJ2-1	TRBV20-1	-	-	TGCAGTGCTAGGGGAGGGGGTTGGGATGAGCAGTTCTTC	CSARGGGWDEQFF
TRBJ2-3	TRBV28	once	-	TGTGCCAGCAGTCCCGCCCTGGGACTTCAAAAATACACAGATACGCAGTATTTT	CASSPALGLQKYTDTQYF
TRBJ1-3	TRBV28	once	-	TGTGCCAGCAGCTCCGGGCTTGGAAACACCATATATTTT	CASSSGLGNTIYF
TRBJ1-1	TRBV2	few	-	TGTGCCAGCAGCCCGGACGGGAACACTGAAGCTTTCTTT	CASSPDGNTEAFF
TRBJ1-2	TRBV16	-	-	TGTGCCAGCAGTCAAACGGGGGGCTATGGCTACACCTTC	CASSQTGGYGYTF
TRBJ1-5	TRBV27	few	-	TGTGCCAGCAGGCCCTCCGGACAGTCCAATCAGCCCCAGCATTTT	CASRPSGQSNQPQHF
TRBJ1-5	TRBV20-1	medium-sized	-	TGCAGTGCTAGCTTTGCCGTGGATAGCAATCAGCCCCAGCATTTT	CSASFAVDSNQPQHF
TRBJ1-1	TRBV27	-	TRBD1	TGTGCCAGCAGTTCACGCAGACAGGGAGTATTAAAGAACACTGAAGCTTTCTTT	CASSSRRQGVLKNTEAFF
TRBJ1-1	TRBV20-1	few	TRBD1	TGCAGTGCTGACGACAGGGAGGGCACTGAAGCTTTCTTT	CSADDREGTEAFF
TRBJ1-2	TRBV12-3/TRBV12-4	once	-	TGTGCCAGCAGTTTCCGGACAGCCTTCGATGGCTACACCTTC	CASSFRTAFDGYTF
TRBJ1-2	TRBV12-3/TRBV12-4	-	-	TGTGCCAGCAGTCCTTCCATGCGGAGGGGTGACTATGGCTACACCTTC	CASSPSMRRGDYGYTF
TRBJ2-1	TRBV7-9	-	TRBD2	TGTGCCAGCAGCTTAGTAGCGGGGGGTTACAATGAGCAGTTCTTC	CASSLVAGGYNEQFF